This is a list of T cell receptor beta chains from one sample in a study of CD8 T cells in ankylosing spondylitis. TCRdb used MiXCR to reprocess the 5' RACE reads, holding one entry per CDR3 protein. The sample has about 170,000 distinct CDR3 sequences, 15% to 20% seen once. The specimen was blood, either unsorted or a sorted T cell fraction (not recorded which). The receptors were sampled from a male donor with ankylosing spondylitis or in good health (not recorded which). CDR3s include the opening cysteine and the closing phenylalanine or tryptophan. The D gene is left open where the match is weak. Size is stated for part of the rows, as once, few or many counts, or as a class when the clone is expanded.

>.|10|TRBJ1-4|.|TRBV20-1
CSARFGKLFF
TGCAGTGCTAGATTCGGGAAACTGTTTTTT
>TRBD1|12|TRBJ2-7|.|TRBV20-1
CSVTGSSYEQYF
TGCAGTGTGACAGGGTCCTCCTACGAGCAGTACTTC
>.|13|TRBJ2-2|many|TRBV29-1
CSVEGPNTGELFF
TGCAGCGTTGAAGGGCCCAACACCGGGGAGCTGTTTTTT
>.|18|TRBJ2-6|many|TRBV28
CASRRSGKSSSGANVLTF
TGTGCCAGCAGGCGGTCAGGCAAATCCAGCTCTGGGGCCAACGTCCTGACTTTC
>.|12|TRBJ2-1|.|TRBV29-1
CRAGTRENEQFF
TGTCGGGCTGGGACAAGGGAAAATGAGCAGTTCTTC
>.|12|TRBJ1-1|many|TRBV28
CASSVQTTEAFF
TGTGCCAGCAGTGTCCAGACCACTGAAGCTTTCTTT
>.|13|TRBJ1-1|.|TRBV27
CAIGSLGAAEAFF
TGTGCCATCGGTTCATTGGGGGCTGCTGAAGCTTTCTTT
>.|13|TRBJ1-5|few|TRBV30
CAWSGGGNQPQHF
TGTGCCTGGAGTGGTGGGGGCAATCAGCCCCAGCATTTT
>.|15|TRBJ2-1|many|TRBV5-1
CASSPGSGSYNEQFF
TGCGCCAGCAGCCCGGGTAGTGGCTCCTACAATGAGCAGTTCTTC
>.|14|TRBJ2-1|few|TRBV24-1
CATSNTGEYNEQFF
TGTGCCACCAGTAACACAGGCGAGTACAATGAGCAGTTCTTC
>.|14|TRBJ1-1|many|TRBV20-1
CSAKTSTGNTEAFF
TGCAGTGCTAAGACCTCGACAGGGAACACTGAAGCTTTCTTT
>TRBD1|13|TRBJ1-5|.|TRBV12-3/TRBV12-4
CASSLQGTQPQHF
TGTGCCAGCAGTCTACAGGGGACTCAGCCCCAGCATTTT
>.|15|TRBJ1-1|.|TRBV19
CASSTRDTLVREAFF
TGTGCCAGTAGTACGCGGGACACCCTTGTTCGAGAAGCTTTCTTT
>.|11|TRBJ2-1|.|TRBV28
CASSSGRGQFF
TGTGCCAGCAGTTCCGGCAGGGGGCAGTTCTTC
>.|15|TRBJ1-1|few|TRBV28
CASDPRQTRGTEAFF
TGTGCCAGCGACCCTAGACAGACGCGGGGGACTGAAGCTTTCTTT
>TRBD1|14|TRBJ1-1|.|TRBV29-1
CSVVPGQGLTEAFF
TGCAGCGTCGTTCCGGGACAGGGTTTGACTGAAGCTTTCTTT
>TRBD1|14|TRBJ2-7|many|TRBV5-1
CASRPRQGSYEQYF
TGCGCCAGCAGACCCAGACAGGGGTCCTACGAGCAGTACTTC
>TRBD2|14|TRBJ2-3|.|TRBV7-9
CASSDSGSPDTQYF
TGTGCCAGCAGCGATAGCGGGAGCCCGGATACGCAGTATTTT
>TRBD2|16|TRBJ2-2|few|TRBV6-2/TRBV6-3
CASKRGGRAGTGELFF
TGTGCCAGCAAAAGAGGCGGGAGGGCCGGCACCGGGGAGCTGTTTTTT
>.|11|TRBJ2-5|few|TRBV6-1
CASSTGSAQYF
TGTGCCAGCAGTACAGGGAGCGCCCAGTACTTC
>.|15|TRBJ1-2|few|TRBV6-1
CASRTSAEAGYGYTF
TGTGCCAGCAGGACCTCTGCAGAGGCCGGCTATGGCTACACCTTC
>TRBD2|15|TRBJ2-5|many|TRBV5-1
CASSRTLAGEETQYF
TGCGCCAGCAGCCGAACTTTGGCGGGAGAGGAGACCCAGTACTTC
>TRBD2|15|TRBJ2-1|.|TRBV5-4
CASSLTSGKYNEQFF
TGTGCCAGCAGCTTGACTAGCGGGAAATACAATGAGCAGTTCTTC
>TRBD2|17|TRBJ2-1|few|TRBV28
CASSPWTSGITGNEQFF
TGTGCCAGCAGTCCGTGGACTAGCGGAATTACAGGAAATGAGCAGTTCTTC
>.|15|TRBJ2-2|many|TRBV6-5
CASRLKLGNTGELFF
TGTGCCAGCAGATTAAAACTGGGAAACACCGGGGAGCTGTTTTTT
>.|12|TRBJ2-5|.|TRBV7-9
CASSSVRGPRYF
TGTGCCAGCAGCTCCGTCAGGGGCCCTCGGTACTTC
>.|15|TRBJ2-4|many|TRBV5-1
CASSFGQGAKNIQYF
TGCGCCAGCAGCTTTGGTCAGGGGGCCAAAAACATTCAGTACTTC
>.|11|TRBJ1-2|many|TRBV20-1
CSGGQRDGYTF
TGCAGTGGAGGACAGCGTGATGGCTACACCTTC
>.|20|TRBJ2-1|many|TRBV20-1
CSARGVSAPLSSLVGNEQFF
TGCAGTGCTAGAGGAGTATCGGCCCCTCTTTCATCCCTTGTCGGGAATGAGCAGTTCTTC
>.|17|TRBJ2-2|few|TRBV15
CATSRLPIPLGIRELFF
TGTGCCACCAGCAGATTACCGATACCTTTAGGTATCCGGGAGCTGTTTTTT
>TRBD1|15|TRBJ2-3|few|TRBV5-1
CASSLEDRVADTQYF
TGCGCCAGCAGCTTGGAGGACAGGGTTGCAGATACGCAGTATTTT
>TRBD1|16|TRBJ2-1|many|TRBV5-1
CASSQARDSSYNEQFF
TGCGCCAGCAGCCAGGCCCGGGACAGTTCCTACAATGAGCAGTTCTTC
>.|13|TRBJ2-7|many|TRBV6-1
CASSVGSSYEQYF
TGTGCCAGCAGTGTAGGGAGCTCCTACGAGCAGTACTTC
>.|17|TRBJ2-1|.|TRBV3-1
CASSLKPGRLTYNEQFF
TGTGCCAGCAGCCTAAAGCCCGGGAGACTCACCTACAATGAGCAGTTCTTC
>TRBD1|12|TRBJ1-2|.|TRBV20-1
CSAPDRVKGYTF
TGCAGTGCGCCGGACAGGGTGAAAGGCTACACCTTC
>.|11|TRBJ1-2|many|TRBV29-1
CSVERGSGYTF
TGCAGCGTTGAAAGGGGAAGCGGCTACACCTTC
>TRBD1|13|TRBJ1-6|few|TRBV29-1
CSVGGGRYSPLHF
TGCAGCGTTGGAGGGGGCAGGTATTCACCCCTCCACTTT
>.|14|TRBJ2-4|few|TRBV20-1
CSAPGPRGENIQYF
TGCAGTGCTCCCGGACCCAGGGGGGAAAACATTCAGTACTTC
>.|16|TRBJ2-5|many|TRBV6-6
CASSYLVRQFRETQYF
TGTGCCAGCAGTTACCTCGTCAGGCAGTTCCGAGAGACCCAGTACTTC
>.|13|TRBJ1-6|.|TRBV7-9
CASSPRTDSPLHF
TGTGCCAGCAGCCCAAGGACGGATTCACCCCTCCACTTT
>TRBD1|14|TRBJ1-1|many|TRBV5-1
CASSGTGKHTEAFF
TGCGCCAGCAGCGGGACAGGGAAACACACTGAAGCTTTCTTT
>.|15|TRBJ1-5|many|TRBV2
CASRDHSGRDQPQHF
TGTGCCAGCAGAGACCACTCAGGGCGGGATCAGCCCCAGCATTTT
>.|12|TRBJ2-5|few|TRBV19
CASSLGEETQYF
TGTGCCAGTTCCTTGGGAGAGGAGACCCAGTACTTC
>.|15|TRBJ2-1|.|TRBV14
CASSRPAGVRNEQFF
TGTGCCAGCAGCCGGCCGGCAGGGGTTAGGAATGAGCAGTTCTTC
>.|11|TRBJ2-1|.|TRBV6-2/TRBV6-3
CASSLSPQPFF
TGTGCCAGCAGTTTGAGCCCCCAGCCGTTCTTC